This T cell receptor (beta chain) was observed in a study of CD8 T cells in Susac syndrome. Germline V gives CDR1 SQVTM, CDR2 ANQGSEA. Trimming took 3 bases from V and 5 from J; bases not matched to a gene: 14. This CDR3 has 16 amino acids. An input of roughly 0.45 to 1 ug of RNA was subjected to reverse transcription using random hexamers. TCRdb processed the immunoSEQ multiplex PCR reads anew with MiXCR; each CDR3 protein has one entry. The data show about 130,000 distinct CDR3 sequences, with over 85% seen just once and around 0.2% held by the top ten. All included Susac syndrome patients satisfied recently defined diagnostic criteria for definite or probable disease. The study's findings and limits: Four to six Susac-specific public clones appeared in CD8+ TEMRA repertoires, and 15 to 20 in total CD8+ repertoires.

As for this clonotype: What it binds is not known.

Material for sequencing was CD8+ T cells from PBMCs. This TCR was recovered from a human donor with Susac syndrome. The genes are TRBV29-1 and TRBJ1-2; 8 bases match TRBD1. CDR3 DNA: TGCAGCGTTGAGTCGTTTCTGGAAGACAGGGGATATGGCTACACCTTC. As protein: CSVESFLEDRGYGYTF.